Each of the 21 T cell receptor beta chains below was sequenced from the same sample in a study of blood T cell repertoires in COVID-19. Only in-frame clones appear in the TCRdb table, and some are missing; sequencing was by immunoSEQ multiplex PCR. This table holds 150,000 to 200,000 clones, around 90% found once. The specimen sequenced was peripheral blood. Source of these receptors: a human donor in a cohort sampled during active COVID-19.

This chain links TRBV20-1 with TRBJ2-7, with 7 positions matching TRBD1. Germline CDR1 is DFQATT and CDR2 is SNEGSKA (reference sequence). The CDR3 runs to 16 residues. With V trimmed by 3 bases and J by 2 bases, 13 bases remained unmatched. DNA for the CDR3: TGCAGTGCTAGTGGGACAGATTACTCTCGAACCTACGAGCAGTACTTC. It yields the protein CSASGTDYSRTYEQYF.

This chain joins TRBV3-1 (or the pseudogene TRBV3-2) and TRBJ2-6; a possible D gene is TRBD2 (5 bases). CDR1 LGHDT and CDR2 YNNKEL come from the germline V gene (reference sequence). V was trimmed by 4 bases and J by 0 bases, leaving 16 bases between them. The CDR3 consists of 18 residues. The CDR3 nucleotides are TGTGCCAGCAGCCTGGACGGCGGGCGTACCTCTGGGGCCAACGTCCTGACTTTC. Its translation: CASSLDGGRTSGANVLTF.

The rearrangement joins TRBV10-3 to TRBJ2-7, with 7 bases fitting TRBD1. Per the germline V gene, CDR1 is ENHRY and CDR2 is SYGVKD. After removal of 6 bases from V and 1 base from J, the junction contained 6 bases not matched to a gene. CDR3 size: 14 residues. Written as DNA, the CDR3 is TGTGCCATCAGAGCCGGGACAGAATCCTACGAGCAGTACTTC. Its protein is CAIRAGTESYEQYF.

The chain is built from TRBV7-9 and TRBJ2-3, with 11 bases fitting TRBD2. V dropped 5 bases and J dropped 4; count of bases not matched to a gene: 5. Germline V gives CDR1 SEHNR, CDR2 FQNEAQ (reference sequence). This CDR3 has 15 amino acids. The CDR3 bases are TGTGCCAGCAGCACTAGCGGGAGCGGCGCAGATACGCAGTATTTT. Translated, it gives CASSTSGSGADTQYF.

The rearrangement uses TRBV11-3 and TRBJ2-3; perhaps TRBD2 as D (5 bases). Germline V lookup: CDR1 SGHNT, CDR2 YENEEA. The CDR3 spans 16 residues. V dropped 5 bases and J dropped 2 bases, with 17 bases sitting between them. CDR3 sequence: CASSPGSSAFTDTQYF. CDR3 DNA: TGTGCCAGCAGCCCGGGGAGTAGCGCTTTCACAGATACGCAGTATTTT.

The rearrangement links TRBV5-4 to TRBJ2-7; 13 nucleotides align to TRBD2. V dropped 0 bases and J dropped 1; count of bases not matched to a gene: 1. CDR1 and CDR2 (germline): SGHNT, YYREEE (reference sequence). This CDR3 is built from 16 residues. The CDR3 region is CASSLEGLAGSYEQYF. CDR3 DNA sequence: TGTGCCAGCAGCTTGGAGGGACTAGCGGGATCCTACGAGCAGTACTTC.

There are a few counts of this clone. The J gene is TRBJ2-7, the V gene TRBV3-1 (or the pseudogene TRBV3-2); TRBD1 matches 10 bases. The junction had 7 bases not matched to a gene; V was cut back by 4 bases and J by 4 bases. Germline lookup yields CDR1 LGHDT and CDR2 YNNKEL (reference sequence). This CDR3 has 15 residues. The CDR3 sequence is CASSRATGGGYEQYF. The CDR3 region has the DNA TGTGCCAGCAGCCGTGCGACAGGGGGCGGGTACGAGCAGTACTTC.

The chain uses TRBV28 and TRBJ1-5; D unresolved. CDR1 and CDR2 from the germline V gene are MDHEN and SYDVKM. Trimming took 6 bases from V and 4 from J, leaving 16 bases between them. The CDR3 loop spans 15 amino acids. CDR3 sequence reads: CASRMGSPMNQPQHF. CDR3 bases: TGTGCCAGCAGGATGGGCAGCCCGATGAATCAGCCCCAGCATTTT.

J is TRBJ1-1 and V is TRBV6-5; tentatively, D is TRBD1 (6 bases). Germline CDR1 MNHEY, CDR2 SVGAGI. The V and J ends lost 0 bases and 5 bases respectively, with 16 bases between them. The CDR3 has 16 amino acids. The CDR3 reads CASSYSNRGATTEAFF. CDR3 nucleotides: TGTGCCAGCAGTTACTCAAATCGGGGGGCGACGACTGAAGCTTTCTTT.

The J gene is TRBJ2-3, the V gene TRBV9; TRBD2 matches 9 bases. With V trimmed by 3 bases and J by 1 base, 6 bases remained unmatched. The germline V gene encodes CDR1 SGDLS and CDR2 YYNGEE. The CDR3 covers 16 residues. The CDR3 region has the DNA TGTGCCAGCAGCGCGACTAGCGGCCCAGGCACAGATACGCAGTATTTT. Amino acid sequence: CASSATSGPGTDTQYF.

The chain recombines TRBV12-3 or TRBV12-4 with TRBJ1-2, with 7 bases aligning to TRBD1. The CDR3 sequence is 13 residues long. V lost 3 bases, J lost 7 bases, and 5 bases stayed unmatched. Written as DNA, the CDR3 is TGTGCCAGCAGTTTTGGGACAGAAATTGGCTACACCTTC. Residues: CASSFGTEIGYTF.

This chain links TRBV14 with TRBJ2-2, with TRBD2 identical over 10 bases. The germline CDR1 and CDR2 sequences are SGHDN and FVKESK. Trimming removed 3 bases from V and 6 bases from J; junction bases left unmatched: 7. The CDR3 runs to 16 residues. Here the CDR3 reads CASSQLAGGGSGELFF. In DNA, the CDR3 is TGTGCCAGCAGCCAGTTAGCGGGAGGAGGTTCCGGGGAGCTGTTTTTT.

There are a few counts of this clone. Within the sample, other DNA sequences also encode this same CDR3. V is TRBV7-2 and J is TRBJ1-2, with 8 nucleotides matching TRBD1. The CDR3 has 14 residues. Germline values: CDR1 SGHTA, CDR2 FQGNSA. The junction had 11 bases not matched to a gene; V was cut back by 6 bases and J by 8 bases. CDR3 coding DNA: TGTGCCAGCAGTACCCCAGGGGGCTTTTGGGGCTACACCTTC. It is translated as CASSTPGGFWGYTF. The complete variable domain, with remaining parts taken from reference TRBV7-2 and TRBJ1-2, reads GAGVSQSPSNKVTEKGKDVELRCDPISGHTALYWYRQSLGQGLEFLIYFQGNSAPDKSGLPSDRFSAERTGGSVSTLTIQRTQQEDSAVYLCASSTPGGFWGYTFGSGTRLTVV.

V usage is TRBV7-2 and J usage is TRBJ2-7; 9 bases agree with TRBD1. Germline CDR1 is SGHTA and CDR2 is FQGNSA. V lost 5 bases and J lost 4; bases outside the gene matches: 9. The CDR3 has 15 amino acids. The CDR3 loop is CASSGATGGEYEQYF. For the CDR3, the DNA is TGTGCCAGCAGCGGAGCAACAGGGGGCGAGTACGAGCAGTACTTC.

The genes are TRBV11-3 and TRBJ1-4, with TRBD1 matching 9 bases. After removal of 5 bases from V and 3 bases from J, the junction contained 10 bases not matched to a gene. The CDR3 has 17 residues. Germline values: CDR1 SGHNT, CDR2 YENEEA. The chain's CDR3 is CASSPNRGPLSNEKLFF. The DNA for the CDR3 is TGTGCCAGCAGCCCCAACAGGGGGCCGTTATCTAATGAAAAACTGTTTTTT.

The V and J genes are TRBV11-2 and TRBJ2-5; 8 bases match TRBD1. With V trimmed by 2 bases and J by 3 bases, 5 bases remained unmatched. CDR1 is SGHAT, CDR2 FQNNGV, per germline. The CDR3 extends over 15 amino acids. This CDR3 reads CASSLTSTGEETQYF. In DNA, the CDR3 is TGTGCCAGCAGCTTAACCTCGACAGGGGAAGAGACCCAGTACTTC.

This chain connects TRBV2 to TRBJ2-7, with D perhaps TRBD1 (5 bases). Germline V gene data show CDR1 as SNHLY and CDR2 as FYNNEI. The CDR3 sequence is 12 residues long. Trimming cost V 3 bases and J 6 bases, with 9 bases left between them. CDR3 sequence reads: CASSETEIEQYF. The CDR3 DNA reads TGTGCCAGCAGTGAGACAGAAATCGAGCAGTACTTC.

J is TRBJ1-2 and V is TRBV27; unclear D gene. Germline V CDR1 and CDR2: MNHEY, SMNVEV (reference sequence). CDR3 length: 16 amino acids. V dropped 8 bases and J dropped 0 bases, with 19 bases sitting between them. CDR3: CASSGSLVPTNYGYTF. CDR3 nucleotides: TGTGCCAGCTCGGGATCCCTAGTCCCTACTAACTATGGCTACACCTTC.

The genes are TRBV5-1 and TRBJ1-1, with 8 bases aligning to TRBD1. There are 16 residues in the CDR3. Germline values: CDR1 SGHRS, CDR2 YFSETQ. J was trimmed by 4 bases and V by 3 bases; bases with no gene match: 11. CDR3 residues: CASSWGQEILGTEAFF. The CDR3 region has the DNA TGCGCCAGCAGCTGGGGACAGGAGATATTGGGCACTGAAGCTTTCTTT.

V and J are TRBV7-9 and TRBJ2-5; D is unresolved. Germline V gene data show CDR1 as SEHNR and CDR2 as FQNEAQ (reference sequence). Trimming stripped 4 bases from V and 3 bases from J, with 9 bases between. This CDR3 is built from 13 residues. CDR3 sequence: CASSSEVEETQYF. The CDR3 DNA reads TGTGCCAGCAGCTCCGAGGTGGAAGAGACCCAGTACTTC.

This chain uses TRBV18 with TRBJ1-5, with 9 bases identical to TRBD1. Germline lookup yields CDR1 KGHSH and CDR2 LQKENI. This CDR3 region has 14 residues. J gave up 5 bases and V 3 bases, and 2 bases lay outside the gene matches. As DNA, the CDR3 is TGTGCCAGCTCACCTTGGGACAGGGATCAGCCCCAGCATTTT. Its protein product is CASSPWDRDQPQHF.